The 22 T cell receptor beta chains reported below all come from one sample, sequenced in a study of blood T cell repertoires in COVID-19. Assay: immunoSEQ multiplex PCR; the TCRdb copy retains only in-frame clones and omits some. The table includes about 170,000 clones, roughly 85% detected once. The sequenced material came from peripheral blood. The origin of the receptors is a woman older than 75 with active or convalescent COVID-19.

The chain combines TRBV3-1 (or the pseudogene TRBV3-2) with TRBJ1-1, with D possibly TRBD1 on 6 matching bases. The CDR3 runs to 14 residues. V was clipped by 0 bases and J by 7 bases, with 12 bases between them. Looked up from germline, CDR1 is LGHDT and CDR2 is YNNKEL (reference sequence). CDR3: CASSQEQGSREAFF. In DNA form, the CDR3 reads TGTGCCAGCAGCCAAGAACAGGGTTCACGTGAAGCTTTCTTT.

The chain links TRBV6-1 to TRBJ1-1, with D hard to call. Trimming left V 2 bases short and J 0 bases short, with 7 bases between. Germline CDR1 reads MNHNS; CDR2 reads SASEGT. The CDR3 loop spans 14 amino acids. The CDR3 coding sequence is TGTGCCAGCAGTGAATATAAGCTGAACACTGAAGCTTTCTTT. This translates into CASSEYKLNTEAFF.

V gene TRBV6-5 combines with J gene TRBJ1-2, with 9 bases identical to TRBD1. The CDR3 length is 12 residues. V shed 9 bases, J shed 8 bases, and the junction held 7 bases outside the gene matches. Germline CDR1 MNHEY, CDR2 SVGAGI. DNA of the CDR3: TGTGCCAGTACCGGGACAGGGTTAGGCTACACCTTC. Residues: CASTGTGLGYTF.

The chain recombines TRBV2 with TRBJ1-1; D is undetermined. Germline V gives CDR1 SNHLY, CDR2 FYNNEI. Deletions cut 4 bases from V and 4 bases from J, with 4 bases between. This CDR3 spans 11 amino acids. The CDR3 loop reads CASSVLTEAFF. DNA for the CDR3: TGTGCCAGCAGTGTTCTCACTGAAGCTTTCTTT.

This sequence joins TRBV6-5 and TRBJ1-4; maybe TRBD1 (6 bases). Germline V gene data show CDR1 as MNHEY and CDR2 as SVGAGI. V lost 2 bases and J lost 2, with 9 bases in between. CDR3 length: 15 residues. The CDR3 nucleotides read TGTGCCAGCAGTTACGAGGGGGGGACTAATGAAAAACTGTTTTTT. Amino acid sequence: CASSYEGGTNEKLFF.

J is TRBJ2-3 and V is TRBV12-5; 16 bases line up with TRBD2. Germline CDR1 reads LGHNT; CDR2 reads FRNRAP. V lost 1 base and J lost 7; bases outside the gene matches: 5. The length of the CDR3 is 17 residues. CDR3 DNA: TGTGCTAGTGGTTTGGAGGGACTAGCGGGAGGGCCAAATACGCAGTATTTT. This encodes CASGLEGLAGGPNTQYF.

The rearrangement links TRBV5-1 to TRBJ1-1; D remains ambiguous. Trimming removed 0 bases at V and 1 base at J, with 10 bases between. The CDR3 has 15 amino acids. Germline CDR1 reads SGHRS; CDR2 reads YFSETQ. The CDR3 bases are TGCGCCAGCAGCTTGGCGTCGAGTGCGAACACTGAAGCTTTCTTT. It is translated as CASSLASSANTEAFF.

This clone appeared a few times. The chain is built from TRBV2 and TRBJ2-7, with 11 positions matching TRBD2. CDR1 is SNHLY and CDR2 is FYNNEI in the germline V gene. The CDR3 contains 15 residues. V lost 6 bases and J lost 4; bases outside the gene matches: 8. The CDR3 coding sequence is TGTGCCAGCAGGGGCCCTAGCGGGAGGTATTACGAGCAGTACTTC. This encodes CASRGPSGRYYEQYF.

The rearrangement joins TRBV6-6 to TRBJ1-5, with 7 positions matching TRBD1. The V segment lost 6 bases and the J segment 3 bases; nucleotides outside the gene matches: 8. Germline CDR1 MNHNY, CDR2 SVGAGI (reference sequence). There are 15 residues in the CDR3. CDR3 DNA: TGTGCCAGCAGGACCGCAGGGGGGCTCAATCAGCCCCAGCATTTT. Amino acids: CASRTAGGLNQPQHF.

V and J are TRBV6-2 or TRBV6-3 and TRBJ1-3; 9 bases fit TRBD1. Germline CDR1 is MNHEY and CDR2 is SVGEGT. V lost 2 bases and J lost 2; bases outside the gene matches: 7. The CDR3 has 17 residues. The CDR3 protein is CASSYHTGGSAGNTIYF. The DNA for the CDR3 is TGTGCCAGCAGTTACCACACAGGGGGCTCGGCTGGAAACACCATATATTTT.

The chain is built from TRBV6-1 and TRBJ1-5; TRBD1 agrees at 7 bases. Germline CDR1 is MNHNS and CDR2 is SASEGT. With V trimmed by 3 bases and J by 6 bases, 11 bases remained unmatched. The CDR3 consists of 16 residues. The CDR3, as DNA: TGTGCCAGCAGTGAGTCGGGCTTGACAGGGCTTCAGCCCCAGCATTTT. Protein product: CASSESGLTGLQPQHF.

CDR3 bases: TGTGCCAGCAGCTTATGGGGGGGAATCGACTCCTACGAGCAGTACTTC. As protein: CASSLWGGIDSYEQYF. The chain combines TRBV7-2 with TRBJ2-7; TRBD2 aligns across 7 bases. V lost 2 bases, J lost 0 bases, and 7 bases stayed unmatched. The germline V gene encodes CDR1 SGHTA and CDR2 FQGNSA. This CDR3 is built from 16 residues.

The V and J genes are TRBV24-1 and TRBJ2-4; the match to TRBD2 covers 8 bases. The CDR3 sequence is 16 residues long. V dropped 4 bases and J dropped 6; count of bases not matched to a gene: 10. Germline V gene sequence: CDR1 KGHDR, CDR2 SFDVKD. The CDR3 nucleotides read TGTGCCACCAGTGACCCGAGGAGCGGGAGTGGAAACATTCAGTACTTC. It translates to CATSDPRSGSGNIQYF.

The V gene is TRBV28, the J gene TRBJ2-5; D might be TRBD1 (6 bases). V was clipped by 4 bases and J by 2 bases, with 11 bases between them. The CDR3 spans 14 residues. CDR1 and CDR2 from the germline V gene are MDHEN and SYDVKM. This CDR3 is CASSSGQIQETQYF. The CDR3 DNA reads TGTGCCAGCAGTTCTGGACAGATTCAAGAGACCCAGTACTTC.

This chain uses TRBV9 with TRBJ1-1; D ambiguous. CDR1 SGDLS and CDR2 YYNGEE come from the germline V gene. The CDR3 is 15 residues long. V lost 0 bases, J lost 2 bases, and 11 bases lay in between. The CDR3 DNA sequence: TGTGCCAGCAGCGTAGAACCGCAGGAAAACACTGAAGCTTTCTTT. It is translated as CASSVEPQENTEAFF.

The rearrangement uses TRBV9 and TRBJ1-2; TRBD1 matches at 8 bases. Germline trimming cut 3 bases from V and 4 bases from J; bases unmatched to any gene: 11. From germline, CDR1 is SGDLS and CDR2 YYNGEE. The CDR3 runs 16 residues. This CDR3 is CASSGTGQGAIYGYTF. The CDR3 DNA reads TGTGCCAGCAGCGGAACCGGACAGGGAGCAATCTATGGCTACACCTTC.

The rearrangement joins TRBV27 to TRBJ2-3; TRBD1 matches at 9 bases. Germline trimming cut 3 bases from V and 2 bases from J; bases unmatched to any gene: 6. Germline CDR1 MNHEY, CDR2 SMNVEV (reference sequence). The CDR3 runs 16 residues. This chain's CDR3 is CASSFRDREYTDTQYF. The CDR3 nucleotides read TGTGCCAGCAGTTTCCGGGACAGGGAGTACACAGATACGCAGTATTTT.

CDR3 sequence reads: CASSLSRRDTQYF. The CDR3 region has the DNA TGTGCCAGCAGCTTGAGCCGGAGGGATACGCAGTATTTT. The chain combines TRBV11-3 with TRBJ2-3; D may be TRBD2 (5 bases). CDR1 is SGHNT and CDR2 is YENEEA in the germline V gene. The germline V and J ends were trimmed by 3 bases and 6 bases, with 10 bases remaining between them. CDR3 size: 13 residues.

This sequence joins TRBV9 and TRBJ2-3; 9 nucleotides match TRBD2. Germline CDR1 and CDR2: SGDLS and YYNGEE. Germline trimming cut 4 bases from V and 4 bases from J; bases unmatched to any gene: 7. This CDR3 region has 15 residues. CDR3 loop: CASSISGRGSDTQYF. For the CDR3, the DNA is TGTGCCAGCAGCATTAGCGGGAGAGGCTCAGATACGCAGTATTTT.

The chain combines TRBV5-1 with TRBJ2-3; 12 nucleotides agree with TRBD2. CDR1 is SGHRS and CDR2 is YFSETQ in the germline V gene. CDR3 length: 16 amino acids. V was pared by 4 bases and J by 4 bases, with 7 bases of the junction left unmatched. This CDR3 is CASSGGLAGRADTQYF. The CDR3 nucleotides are TGCGCCAGCAGCGGTGGACTAGCGGGAAGGGCAGATACGCAGTATTTT.

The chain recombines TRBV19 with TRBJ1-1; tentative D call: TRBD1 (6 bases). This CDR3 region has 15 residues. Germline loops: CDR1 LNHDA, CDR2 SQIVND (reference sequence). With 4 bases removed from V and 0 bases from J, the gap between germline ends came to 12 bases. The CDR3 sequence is CASSTRTVMNTEAFF. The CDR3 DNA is TGTGCCAGTAGTACCCGGACAGTTATGAACACTGAAGCTTTCTTT.

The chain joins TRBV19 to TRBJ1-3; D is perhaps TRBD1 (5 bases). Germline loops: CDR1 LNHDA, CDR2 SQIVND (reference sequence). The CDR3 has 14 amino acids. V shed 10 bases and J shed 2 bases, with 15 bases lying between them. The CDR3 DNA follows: TGTGCCACCCTAGACGCAGGGACTGGAAACACCATATATTTT. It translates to CATLDAGTGNTIYF.